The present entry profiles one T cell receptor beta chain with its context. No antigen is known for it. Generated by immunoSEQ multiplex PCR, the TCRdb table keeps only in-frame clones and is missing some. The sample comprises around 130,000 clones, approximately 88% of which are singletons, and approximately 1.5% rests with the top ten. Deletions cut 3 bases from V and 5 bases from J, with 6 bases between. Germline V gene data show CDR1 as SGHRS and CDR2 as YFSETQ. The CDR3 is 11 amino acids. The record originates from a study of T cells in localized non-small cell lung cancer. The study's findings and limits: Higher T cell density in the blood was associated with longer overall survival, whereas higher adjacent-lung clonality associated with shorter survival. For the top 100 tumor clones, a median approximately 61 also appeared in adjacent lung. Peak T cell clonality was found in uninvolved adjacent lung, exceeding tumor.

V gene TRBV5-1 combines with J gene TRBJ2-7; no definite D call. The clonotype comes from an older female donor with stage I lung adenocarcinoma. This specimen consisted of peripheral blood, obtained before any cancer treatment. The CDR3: CASSYLNEQYF. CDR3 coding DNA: TGCGCCAGCAGCTACCTAAACGAGCAGTACTTC.